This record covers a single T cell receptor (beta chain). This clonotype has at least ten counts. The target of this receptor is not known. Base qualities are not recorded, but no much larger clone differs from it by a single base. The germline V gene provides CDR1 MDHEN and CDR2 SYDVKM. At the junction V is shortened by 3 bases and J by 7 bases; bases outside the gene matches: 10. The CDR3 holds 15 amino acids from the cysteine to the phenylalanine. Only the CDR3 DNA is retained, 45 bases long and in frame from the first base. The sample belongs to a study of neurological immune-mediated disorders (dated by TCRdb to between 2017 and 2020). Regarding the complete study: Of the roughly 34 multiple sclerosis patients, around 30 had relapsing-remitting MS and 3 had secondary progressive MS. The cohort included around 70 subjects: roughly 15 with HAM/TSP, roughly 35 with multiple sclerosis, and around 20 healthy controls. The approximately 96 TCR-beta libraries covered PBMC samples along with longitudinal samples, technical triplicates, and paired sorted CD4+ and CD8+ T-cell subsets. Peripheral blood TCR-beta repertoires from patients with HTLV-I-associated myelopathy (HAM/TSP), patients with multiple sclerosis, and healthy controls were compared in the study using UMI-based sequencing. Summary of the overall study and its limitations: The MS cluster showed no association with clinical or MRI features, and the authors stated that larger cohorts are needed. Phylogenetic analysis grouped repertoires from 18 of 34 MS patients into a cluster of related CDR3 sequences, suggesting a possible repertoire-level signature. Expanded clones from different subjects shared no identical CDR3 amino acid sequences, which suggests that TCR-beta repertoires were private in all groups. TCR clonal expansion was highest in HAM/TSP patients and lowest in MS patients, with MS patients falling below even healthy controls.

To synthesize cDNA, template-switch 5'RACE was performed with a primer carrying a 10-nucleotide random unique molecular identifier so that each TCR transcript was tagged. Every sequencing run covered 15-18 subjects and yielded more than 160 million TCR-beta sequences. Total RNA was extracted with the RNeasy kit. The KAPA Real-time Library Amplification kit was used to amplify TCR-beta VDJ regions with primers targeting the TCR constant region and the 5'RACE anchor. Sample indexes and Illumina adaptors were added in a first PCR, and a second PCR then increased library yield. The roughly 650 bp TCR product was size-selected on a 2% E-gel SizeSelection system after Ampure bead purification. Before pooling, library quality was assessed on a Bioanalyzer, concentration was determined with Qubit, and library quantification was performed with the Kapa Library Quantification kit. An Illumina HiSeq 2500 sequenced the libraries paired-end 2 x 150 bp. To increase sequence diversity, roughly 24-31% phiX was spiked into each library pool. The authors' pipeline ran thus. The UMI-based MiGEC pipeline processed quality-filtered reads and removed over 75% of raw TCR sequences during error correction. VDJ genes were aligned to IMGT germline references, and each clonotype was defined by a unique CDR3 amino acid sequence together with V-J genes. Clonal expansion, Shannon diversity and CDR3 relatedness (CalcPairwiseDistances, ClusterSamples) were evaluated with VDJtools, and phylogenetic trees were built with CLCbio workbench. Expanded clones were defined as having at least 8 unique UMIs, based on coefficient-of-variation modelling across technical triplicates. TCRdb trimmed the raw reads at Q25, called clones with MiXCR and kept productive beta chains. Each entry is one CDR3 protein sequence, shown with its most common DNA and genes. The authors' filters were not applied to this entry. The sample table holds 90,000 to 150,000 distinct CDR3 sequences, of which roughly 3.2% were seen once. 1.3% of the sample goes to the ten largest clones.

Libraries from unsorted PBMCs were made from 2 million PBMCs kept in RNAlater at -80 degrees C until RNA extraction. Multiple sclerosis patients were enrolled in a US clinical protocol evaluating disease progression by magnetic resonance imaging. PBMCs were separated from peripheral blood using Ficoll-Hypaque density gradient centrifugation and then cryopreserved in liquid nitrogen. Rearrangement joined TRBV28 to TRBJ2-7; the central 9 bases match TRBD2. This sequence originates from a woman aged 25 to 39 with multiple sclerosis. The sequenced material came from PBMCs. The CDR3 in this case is CASSLTGLARWEQYF. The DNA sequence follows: TGTGCCAGCAGTTTGACCGGACTAGCGAGGTGGGAGCAGTACTTC.